This TCR beta chain was sequenced for a study of blood T cell repertoires in COVID-19. Study-level information: From T cells, B-cell-depleted T cells, or PBMCs came the material, which was cDNA or gDNA.

Sequenced by immunoSEQ multiplex PCR; TCRdb stores in-frame clones only, minus some. Of under 300,000 clones detected, about 87% appear once; the ten largest clones hold 2.5% to 3.5%. The source of this sequence is a middle-aged woman who had been exposed to COVID-19. Sequenced sample: PBMCs or T cells enriched from blood (not recorded which).

In DNA form, the CDR3 reads TGTGCCAGCAGCACTTTAGCGAGTTCCTACAATGAGCAGTTCTTC. Its protein product is CASSTLASSYNEQFF. The V and J genes are TRBV7-9 and TRBJ2-1; D is possibly TRBD2 (5 bases). The V end lost 5 bases, the J end lost 1 base, and 12 bases lay between the germline ends. CDR3 size: 15 residues. Per the germline V gene, CDR1 is SEHNR and CDR2 is FQNEAQ (reference sequence).